Sequencing of this TCR beta chain was carried out in a study of siplizumab effects on memory and regulatory T cells. In the case of this clone: The target antigen is unknown.

Measured with immunoSEQ multiplex PCR; TCRdb has only the in-frame clones, and not every one. The sample lists roughly 60,000 clones; 96% were seen once. Study conclusions and caveats: Siplizumab significantly lowered the alloreactive sequences that could be traced to unstimulated CD4+ memory cells. The study found naive T cells seemingly more diverse than memory cells and seemingly major alloresponse contributors.

This CDR3 is built from 14 residues. Trimming shortened V by 2 bases and J by 0 bases, and 8 bases separated the two germline ends. Germline CDR1 and CDR2: SGHDT and YYEEEE. This TCR came from a human donor in good health. This chain connects TRBV5-6 to TRBJ1-1; D is uncertain. Sequences were obtained from naive CD8+ T cells sorted from blood. CDR3 nucleotides: TGTGCCAGCAGCTTCTCGGATCTGAACACTGAAGCTTTCTTT. This codes for CASSFSDLNTEAFF.